The 20 T cell receptor beta chains below were found in one sample sequenced in a study of a mutant IDH1 vaccine in newly diagnosed glioma. No antigens are known for them. The time point was: week 23, last vaccination. One vaccine dose held 300 ug of mutant IDH1 20-mer peptide and came with topical imiquimod. Clones were sequenced by immunoSEQ multiplex PCR, and TCRdb holds only the in-frame ones, with some missing. Among roughly 50,000 clones listed, about 81% were seen once. This specimen consisted of PBMCs, obtained from a glioma patient whose treatment included an IDH1 peptide vaccine. All receptors derive from a woman aged 40 to 49 with glioma. Some clones in this sample may be carry-over from other donors' samples.

V usage is TRBV5-1 and J usage is TRBJ2-3, with TRBD1 matching over 9 bases. The CDR3 totals 15 residues. CDR1 SGHRS and CDR2 YFSETQ come from the germline V gene. V shed 3 bases, J shed 6 bases, and the junction held 8 bases outside the gene matches. The CDR3 spells CASSSSGTGTDTQYF. In DNA, the CDR3 is TGCGCCAGCAGCTCCTCCGGGACAGGGACCGATACGCAGTATTTT.

The rearrangement joins TRBV5-5 to TRBJ1-1; D gene ambiguous. The CDR3 covers 14 residues. The germline gives CDR1 SGHKS, CDR2 YYEKEE (reference sequence). The V end was cut by 6 bases, the J end by 4 bases, with 16 bases between. DNA for the CDR3: TGTGCCAGCACCCGGAGACCACTAGTCACTGAAGCTTTCTTT. Its translation: CASTRRPLVTEAFF.

This clone was observed a few times. The chain combines TRBV21-1 with TRBJ1-1; the DNA was not compared with TRBD1, the D call given in the table. TRBV21-1 is a listed pseudogene. The CDR3 is 15 residues long. The CDR3 nucleotides are TGTGCCAGCATAAGCAGGGGACAGGGGGCCGCGGGAGCTTTCTTT. Translated: CASISRGQGAAGAFF.

This clone was counted a single time. The rearrangement joins TRBV6-5 to TRBJ2-2, with 9 bases aligning to TRBD2. The CDR3 is made up of 16 amino acids. J lost 2 bases, V lost 2 bases, and 3 bases had no gene match. Germline lookup yields CDR1 MNHEY and CDR2 SVGAGI. CDR3 region: CASSYGGGANTGELFF. In DNA, the CDR3 is TGTGCCAGCAGTTACGGCGGGGGGGCCAACACCGGGGAGCTGTTTTTT.

The chain carries TRBV5-6 and TRBJ2-1; possibly TRBD1 for D (5 bases). CDR1 and CDR2 from the germline V gene are SGHDT and YYEEEE. Trimming removed 3 bases at V and 2 bases at J, with 15 bases between. This CDR3 spans 16 amino acids. The CDR3 sequence is CASSSYGQSAYNEQFF. CDR3 in DNA: TGTGCCAGCAGCTCCTACGGACAAAGTGCCTACAATGAGCAGTTCTTC. The variable domain in full, completed from reference TRBV5-6 and TRBJ2-1, reads DAGVTQSPTHLIKTRGQQVTLRCSPKSGHDTVSWYQQALGQGPQFIFQYYEEEERQRGNFPDRFSGHQFPNYSSELNVNALLLGDSALYLCASSSYGQSAYNEQFFGPGTRLTVL.

The V call is TRBV5-4, the J call TRBJ1-2, with 8 positions matching TRBD1. J was trimmed by 0 bases and V by 4 bases; bases with no gene match: 8. CDR1 and CDR2 from the germline V gene are SGHNT and YYREEE (reference sequence). The CDR3 runs 16 residues. Written as DNA, the CDR3 is TGTGCCAGCAGCGCGTCCGGGACAGGAGCTAACTATGGCTACACCTTC. Encoded protein: CASSASGTGANYGYTF.

The rearrangement links TRBV29-1 to TRBJ2-7, with a tentative D call TRBD1 (6 bases). The germline CDR1 and CDR2 sequences are SQVTM and ANQGSEA. V was cut by 4 bases and J by 5 bases, with 15 bases left in between. The CDR3 is 13 residues long. Here the CDR3 reads CSVGTHRANEQYF. For the CDR3, the DNA is TGCAGCGTTGGGACGCACAGGGCCAACGAGCAGTACTTC.

The chain uses TRBV5-4 and TRBJ2-2, with D maybe TRBD1 (5 bases). The CDR3 runs 15 residues. Germline CDR1 is SGHNT and CDR2 is YYREEE (reference sequence). V was clipped by 7 bases and J by 0 bases, with 13 bases between them. The CDR3 DNA reads TGTGCCAGCGCTCCAGGGCAGGCGAACACCGGGGAGCTGTTTTTT. It encodes CASAPGQANTGELFF.

The table lists this clone with a few counts. J is TRBJ1-1 and V is TRBV6-5; D remains unclear. The length of the CDR3 is 14 residues. V lost 2 bases and J 4 bases, leaving 11 bases between the germline ends. Looked up from germline, CDR1 is MNHEY and CDR2 is SVGAGI. CDR3: CASSYVEGGTEAFF. CDR3 nucleotides: TGTGCCAGCAGTTACGTGGAGGGTGGCACTGAAGCTTTCTTT.

This rearrangement joins TRBV29-1 to TRBJ1-4; maybe TRBD1 (5 bases). Germline CDR1 reads SQVTM; CDR2 reads ANQGSEA. V lost 7 bases to trimming and J lost 7 bases, with 19 bases between them. The CDR3 is 14 amino acids. CDR3 nucleotide sequence: TGCAGCGCCCACCCGGGACTGGCGGGTGAAAAACTGTTTTTT. It encodes CSAHPGLAGEKLFF.

The genes are TRBV27 and TRBJ2-4; D perhaps matches TRBD1 (6 bases). Trimming took off 5 bases at V and 5 bases at J, with 13 bases between the two ends. CDR1 is MNHEY, CDR2 SMNVEV, per germline (reference sequence). This CDR3 has 14 amino acids. The CDR3 DNA sequence: TGTGCCAGCAGTACCCACAGGGCGCAAAACATTCAGTACTTC. Encoded protein: CASSTHRAQNIQYF.

The chain has TRBV28 and TRBJ2-7; D gene uncertain. Germline CDR1 reads MDHEN; CDR2 reads SYDVKM. V was pared by 3 bases and J by 4 bases, with 7 bases between. The CDR3 covers 12 residues. The CDR3 sequence: CASSLLSYEQYF. The CDR3 DNA is TGTGCCAGCAGTTTGTTAAGTTACGAGCAGTACTTC.

The V and J genes are TRBV4-3 and TRBJ2-4; 7 positions match TRBD1. The V gene's germline CDR1 is LGHNA and CDR2 YSLEER. J gave up 7 bases and V 2 bases, and 8 bases lay outside the gene matches. This CDR3 comprises 15 residues. In DNA form, the CDR3 reads TGCGCCAGCAGCCAACTCCAGGGGGTAGGGAACATTCAGTACTTC. It is translated as CASSQLQGVGNIQYF.

The chain links TRBV2 to TRBJ2-6; D remains unclear. Per the germline V gene, CDR1 is SNHLY and CDR2 is FYNNEI. V was clipped by 3 bases and J by 8 bases, with 5 bases between them. The length of the CDR3 is 12 residues. The chain's CDR3 is CASSEGSNVLTF. The CDR3 nucleotides are TGTGCCAGCAGTGAGGGTTCCAACGTCCTGACTTTC.

The chain uses TRBV4-1 and TRBJ2-5; D remains ambiguous. The length of the CDR3 is 13 residues. The germline V gene encodes CDR1 MGHRA and CDR2 YSYEKL. V was cut by 1 base and J by 1 base, with 4 bases left in between. The CDR3 reads CASSQVRQETQYF. The CDR3, as DNA: TGCGCCAGCAGCCAAGTACGCCAAGAGACCCAGTACTTC.

The chain recombines TRBV7-2 with TRBJ1-1, with 11 bases lining up with TRBD1. Germline CDR1 and CDR2: SGHTA and FQGNSA. The CDR3 length is 13 residues. V was pared by 5 bases and J by 11 bases, with 7 bases of the junction left unmatched. The CDR3 reads CASSRDRGEVAFF. In DNA, the CDR3 is TGTGCCAGCAGCAGGGACAGGGGGGAGGTCGCTTTCTTT. Together with reference TRBV7-2 and TRBJ1-1, the CDR3 gives the full variable domain: GAGVSQSPSNKVTEKGKDVELRCDPISGHTALYWYRQSLGQGLEFLIYFQGNSAPDKSGLPSDRFSAERTGGSVSTLTIQRTQQEDSAVYLCASSRDRGEVAFFGQGTRLTVV.

The chain recombines TRBV21-1 with TRBJ1-4; TRBD1 is the table's D call and was not checked against the DNA. TRBV21-1 is annotated as a pseudogene. This CDR3 is built from 16 residues. CDR3 residues: CASSPAPGQGGEKLFF. The DNA of the CDR3 is TGTGCCAGCAGCCCGGCGCCGGGACAGGGAGGGGAAAAACTGTTTTTT.

V gene TRBV14 combines with J gene TRBJ2-7; perhaps TRBD2 as D (5 bases). Trimming took off 2 bases at V and 7 bases at J, with 12 bases between the two ends. Germline V gene sequence: CDR1 SGHDN, CDR2 FVKESK. This CDR3 region has 13 residues. The CDR3 spells CASSQFSPGEQYF. For the CDR3, the DNA is TGTGCCAGCAGCCAATTCTCACCGGGGGAGCAGTACTTC.

The chain joins TRBV19 to TRBJ2-7, with no clear D. The germline CDR1 and CDR2 sequences are LNHDA and SQIVND (reference sequence). The CDR3 covers 13 residues. V was pared by 3 bases and J by 0 bases, with 6 bases between. The CDR3 bases are TGTGCCAGTAGTATGCAGAGCTCCTACGAGCAGTACTTC. Translating it yields CASSMQSSYEQYF.

The rearrangement joins TRBV6-1 to TRBJ2-7; 8 positions match TRBD2. Germline trimming cut 6 bases from V and 2 bases from J; bases unmatched to any gene: 6. CDR1 MNHNS and CDR2 SASEGT come from the germline V gene. The CDR3 is 14 residues long. Here the CDR3 reads CASSFSGATYEQYF. The DNA of the CDR3 is TGTGCCAGCAGCTTTAGCGGGGCTACCTACGAGCAGTACTTC.